A single T cell receptor (beta chain) is shown here with its context. The data are from a study of blood T cell repertoires in COVID-19. At the level of the study: Collection of acute and convalescent COVID-19 samples took place in the United States, Italy and Spain. Sources were T cells, B-cell-depleted T cells, or PBMCs; the material itself was cDNA or gDNA.

Method: immunoSEQ multiplex PCR; TCRdb's copy keeps in-frame clones and lacks some. The sample holds 30,000 to 45,000 clones, approximately 88% seen once. CDR1 and CDR2 (germline): MDHEN, SYDVKM. Trimming removed 7 bases from V and 3 bases from J; junction bases left unmatched: 8. This CDR3 region has 15 residues. Sequencing input: peripheral blood. V is TRBV28 and J is TRBJ1-5; 8 bases are a match to TRBD1. This clonotype was obtained from a human donor in a cohort sampled during active COVID-19. The CDR3 DNA follows: TGTGCCAGCACACGACGGACAGGGACCAATCAGCCCCAGCATTTT. Translated: CASTRRTGTNQPQHF.